Below are 30 T cell receptor beta chains sequenced from a single sample in a study of cytomegalovirus exposure and HLA in healthy donors. Primers included in the PCR were 60 Vbeta and 13 Jbeta primers. Sequenced by immunoSEQ multiplex PCR; TCRdb stores in-frame clones only, minus some. The top ten hold approximately 1.8% of the sample, which has more than 200,000 clones, about three quarters seen once. Sequenced material: PBMCs. The receptor set was obtained from a male donor in good health and CMV-seronegative.

The rearrangement joins TRBV27 to TRBJ2-3; no reliable D call. Between the trimmed V and J ends, which lost 9 bases and 2 bases, there was a span of 15 bases. Looked up from germline, CDR1 is MNHEY and CDR2 is SMNVEV (reference sequence). The CDR3 is 14 amino acids. CDR3 loop: CASSPQDYTDTQYF. Here the CDR3 DNA reads TGTGCCAGTTCCCCGCAGGATTACACAGATACGCAGTATTTT.

V gene TRBV6-5 combines with J gene TRBJ2-7, with D perhaps matching TRBD2 (6 bases). Trimming cost V 2 bases and J 5 bases, with 13 bases left between them. The CDR3 covers 14 residues. From germline, CDR1 is MNHEY and CDR2 SVGAGI. The CDR3 region is CASSYGPGEDEQYF. CDR3 DNA sequence: TGTGCCAGCAGTTACGGACCGGGGGAGGACGAGCAGTACTTC.

V usage is TRBV30 and J usage is TRBJ2-1, with 7 positions matching TRBD2. V shed 4 bases and J 4 bases; nucleotides not matched to a gene: 4. Looked up from germline, CDR1 is GTSNPN and CDR2 is SVGIG (reference sequence). The CDR3 covers 13 residues. CDR3 region: CAWMREIYNEQFF. In DNA, the CDR3 is TGTGCCTGGATGCGGGAGATATACAATGAGCAGTTCTTC.

The V call is TRBV7-9, the J call TRBJ2-1; TRBD1 might be the D (6 bases). The CDR3 is 14 amino acids. The V gene lost 1 base and the J gene lost 4 bases, with 8 bases spanning the gap. The germline V gene encodes CDR1 SEHNR and CDR2 FQNEAQ (reference sequence). CDR3 bases: TGTGCCAGCAGCTTAGATCAGGGGTACAATGAGCAGTTCTTC. Residues: CASSLDQGYNEQFF.

The chain recombines TRBV10-3 with TRBJ2-1; 11 bases map to TRBD2. V lost 2 bases, J lost 7 bases, and 4 bases stayed unmatched. Germline V CDR1 and CDR2: ENHRY, SYGVKD. The CDR3 runs to 15 residues. The CDR3 spells CAISEAGTSGNEQFF. DNA for the CDR3: TGTGCCATCAGTGAGGCCGGGACTAGCGGAAATGAGCAGTTCTTC.

This chain uses TRBV7-8 with TRBJ1-1; a weak D match, TRBD1 (6 bases). The germline gives CDR1 SGHVS, CDR2 FQNEAQ. V gave up 1 base and J gave up 0 bases, with 15 bases separating them. The CDR3 consists of 17 residues. The CDR3, as DNA: TGTGCCAGCAGCTTAGTGTCAGGGGCCGTCATGAACACTGAAGCTTTCTTT. Protein sequence: CASSLVSGAVMNTEAFF. Together with reference TRBV7-8 and TRBJ1-1, the CDR3 gives the full variable domain: GAGVSQSPRYKVAKRGQDVALRCDPISGHVSLFWYQQALGQGPEFLTYFQNEAQLDKSGLPSDRFFAERPEGSVSTLKIQRTQQEDSAVYLCASSLVSGAVMNTEAFFGQGTRLTVV.

The V gene is TRBV30, the J gene TRBJ1-1; a weak D match, TRBD1 (6 bases). This CDR3 spans 12 amino acids. The germline CDR1 and CDR2 sequences are GTSNPN and SVGIG (reference sequence). V was cut by 3 bases and J by 5 bases, with 10 bases left in between. DNA of the CDR3: TGTGCCTGGAGACAGGGTATTACTGAAGCTTTCTTT. Its translation is CAWRQGITEAFF.

This chain links TRBV18 with TRBJ1-3; D might be TRBD1 (6 bases). V dropped 2 bases and J dropped 1 base, with 12 bases sitting between them. Germline V gene data show CDR1 as KGHSH and CDR2 as LQKENI. The CDR3 length is 16 residues. The CDR3 reads CASSPYEGGSGNTIYF. The CDR3 DNA follows: TGTGCCAGCTCACCATATGAAGGGGGATCTGGAAACACCATATATTTT.

The chain joins TRBV6-5 to TRBJ2-4, with a tentative D call TRBD1 (6 bases). The CDR3 runs 15 residues. The V end lost 5 bases, the J end lost 6 bases, and 17 bases lay between the germline ends. CDR1 and CDR2 (germline): MNHEY, SVGAGI. This CDR3 reads CASSQSPGVRNIQYF. CDR3 sequence (DNA): TGTGCCAGCAGTCAGTCCCCAGGGGTGAGAAACATTCAGTACTTC.

The rearrangement uses TRBV28 and TRBJ2-7; TRBD1 aligns across 7 bases. Germline V gene lookup returns CDR1 MDHEN and CDR2 SYDVKM. The CDR3 length is 14 residues. With V trimmed by 7 bases and J by 2 bases, 8 bases remained unmatched. The CDR3 spells CASIRDRDTYEQYF. The CDR3 bases are TGTGCCAGCATCCGAGACAGGGATACCTACGAGCAGTACTTC.

Only a few counts were recorded for this clone. V and J are TRBV25-1 and TRBJ1-1; D is possibly TRBD1 (5 bases). The V and J ends lost 3 bases and 3 bases respectively, with 11 bases between them. The CDR3 is 14 residues long. Germline V CDR1 and CDR2: MGHDK, SYGVNS. The CDR3 loop is CASSDDRHDTEAFF. In DNA, the CDR3 is TGTGCCAGCAGTGATGACAGACACGACACTGAAGCTTTCTTT. Full variable domain (missing parts from reference TRBV25-1 and TRBJ1-1): EADIYQTPRYLVIGTGKKITLECSQTMGHDKMYWYQQDPGMELHLIHYSYGVNSTEKGDLSSESTVSRIRTEHFPLTLESARPSHTSQYLCASSDDRHDTEAFFGQGTRLTVV.

The chain couples TRBV7-2 to TRBJ2-5, with 7 nucleotides matching TRBD1. The CDR3 is 13 amino acids. From germline, CDR1 is SGHTA and CDR2 FQGNSA. The trim removed 7 bases at V and 4 bases at J, leaving 6 bases unmatched. The DNA of the CDR3 is TGTGCCAGCACTCCTCCAGGGGGAGAGACCCAGTACTTC. It specifies CASTPPGGETQYF.

In its sample, this clone was seen a few times. The chain couples TRBV14 to TRBJ2-5; D is unresolved. The ends were cut back, 0 bases at V and 4 bases at J, with 6 bases in the middle. The CDR3 length is 13 residues. From germline, CDR1 is SGHDN and CDR2 FVKESK. Written as DNA, the CDR3 is TGTGCCAGCAGCCAAGACAGGCGAGAGACCCAGTACTTC. Amino acids: CASSQDRRETQYF.

This chain joins TRBV14 and TRBJ2-1; D remains ambiguous. This CDR3 has 15 residues. Trimming stripped 5 bases from V and 6 bases from J, with 17 bases between. CDR1 is SGHDN, CDR2 FVKESK, per germline. The CDR3: CASSEKSGVLNEQFF. CDR3 sequence (DNA): TGTGCCAGCAGCGAAAAGAGTGGAGTCCTCAATGAGCAGTTCTTC.

This rearrangement joins TRBV30 to TRBJ1-4; possibly TRBD1 for D (6 bases). The CDR3 loop spans 16 amino acids. Per germline, CDR1 GTSNPN and CDR2 SVGIG (reference sequence). V lost 3 bases, J lost 0 bases, and 14 bases lay in between. This chain's CDR3 is CAWRERGIATNEKLFF. In nucleotides, the CDR3 is TGTGCCTGGAGGGAGAGGGGGATTGCAACTAATGAAAAACTGTTTTTT.

By share, this clone ranks as medium-sized. The genes are TRBV4-1 and TRBJ1-1; D not certain. The CDR3 loop spans 15 amino acids. V lost 1 base and J 6 bases, leaving 15 bases between the germline ends. Looked up from germline, CDR1 is MGHRA and CDR2 is YSYEKL. The CDR3 loop is CASSQVIPRIAEAFF. The CDR3 DNA is TGCGCCAGCAGCCAAGTAATCCCCCGTATCGCTGAAGCTTTCTTT.

The chain links TRBV7-9 to TRBJ2-2; possibly TRBD2 for D (5 bases). Trimming left V 6 bases short and J 3 bases short, with 20 bases between. Germline V gene lookup returns CDR1 SEHNR and CDR2 FQNEAQ (reference sequence). There are 17 residues in the CDR3. Written as DNA, the CDR3 is TGTGCCAGCAGACCCCGGGGTGGCGGCCCCGACACCGGGGAGCTGTTTTTT. Its translation is CASRPRGGGPDTGELFF.

CDR3 residues: CASSFSASGESEQFF. As DNA, the CDR3 is TGTGCCAGCAGCTTCTCCGCTAGCGGGGAGAGTGAGCAGTTCTTC. V and J are TRBV7-6 and TRBJ2-1, with 9 bases fitting TRBD2. Germline values: CDR1 SGHVS, CDR2 FNYEAQ. The CDR3 length is 15 residues. With 3 bases clipped from V and 9 bases from J, the junction kept 9 bases outside the gene matches.

The chain couples TRBV27 to TRBJ2-1; a weak D match, TRBD1 (6 bases). V was shortened by 5 bases and J by 6 bases, with 14 bases between the two germline ends. This CDR3 contains 14 residues. CDR1 is MNHEY and CDR2 is SMNVEV in the germline V gene (reference sequence). CDR3: CASSAGQIRNEQFF. The CDR3 DNA reads as TGTGCCAGCAGTGCCGGACAGATCCGCAATGAGCAGTTCTTC.

V gene TRBV7-2 combines with J gene TRBJ1-1; D call uncertain. Germline V CDR1 and CDR2: SGHTA, FQGNSA. The V and J ends lost 3 bases and 3 bases respectively, with 11 bases between them. This CDR3 is 14 amino acids long. Here the CDR3 DNA reads TGTGCCAGCAGCTTTTACGACACCGACACTGAAGCTTTCTTT. It codes for CASSFYDTDTEAFF. The whole variable domain, remainder taken from reference TRBV7-2 and TRBJ1-1, is GAGVSQSPSNKVTEKGKDVELRCDPISGHTALYWYRQSLGQGLEFLIYFQGNSAPDKSGLPSDRFSAERTGGSVSTLTIQRTQQEDSAVYLCASSFYDTDTEAFFGQGTRLTVV.

The chain couples TRBV19 to TRBJ1-5; D remains unclear. V lost 7 bases and J lost 5, with 15 bases in between. CDR1 and CDR2 from the germline V gene are LNHDA and SQIVND (reference sequence). The CDR3 extends over 14 amino acids. The CDR3 is CASTNGLYDQPQHF. CDR3 DNA sequence: TGTGCCAGTACCAATGGGCTGTACGATCAGCCCCAGCATTTT.

The chain recombines TRBV19 with TRBJ1-5; 12 bases line up with TRBD1. There are 15 residues in the CDR3. V shed 3 bases and J 6 bases; nucleotides not matched to a gene: 3. Per germline, CDR1 LNHDA and CDR2 SQIVND (reference sequence). The CDR3 DNA reads as TGTGCCAGTAGTATGGGACAGGGGGCTGGTCAGCCCCAGCATTTT. Encoded protein: CASSMGQGAGQPQHF. The variable domain in full, completed from reference TRBV19 and TRBJ1-5, reads DGGITQSPKYLFRKEGQNVTLSCEQNLNHDAMYWYRQDPGQGLRLIYYSQIVNDFQKGDIAEGYSVSREKKESFPLTVTSAQKNPTAFYLCASSMGQGAGQPQHFGDGTRLSIL.

The chain has TRBV9 and TRBJ2-1; weak D call: TRBD2 (6 bases). Trimming removed 7 bases at V and 7 bases at J, with 12 bases between. Germline V gene sequence: CDR1 SGDLS, CDR2 YYNGEE. This CDR3 contains 12 residues. The CDR3 sequence: CASGGALNEQFF. The CDR3 bases are TGTGCCAGCGGCGGGGCGCTGAATGAGCAGTTCTTC. The full variable domain, with the rest looked up from reference TRBV9 and TRBJ2-1, is DSGVTQTPKHLITATGQRVTLRCSPRSGDLSVYWYQQSLDQGLQFLIQYYNGEERAKGNILERFSAQQFPDLHSELNLSSLELGDSALYFCASGGALNEQFFGPGTRLTVL.

This rearrangement joins TRBV18 to TRBJ1-2; D is ambiguous. CDR1 is KGHSH and CDR2 is LQKENI in the germline V gene. V gave up 2 bases and J gave up 8 bases, with 6 bases separating them. The CDR3 has 11 amino acids. The CDR3 bases are TGTGCCAGCTCACCAGACTCCGGCTACACCTTC. Its protein product is CASSPDSGYTF.

This chain joins TRBV30 and TRBJ1-1; 9 bases line up with TRBD1. Looked up from germline, CDR1 is GTSNPN and CDR2 is SVGIG (reference sequence). The CDR3 totals 12 residues. Trimming removed 3 bases from V and 7 bases from J; junction bases left unmatched: 3. CDR3 protein: CAWRDRGIEAFF. The CDR3 DNA reads as TGTGCCTGGAGGGACAGGGGAATTGAAGCTTTCTTT. The full variable domain, rest sourced from reference TRBV30 and TRBJ1-1, is SQTIHQWPATLVQPVGSPLSLECTVEGTSNPNLYWYRQAAGRGLQLLFYSVGIGQISSEVPQNLSASRPQDRQFILSSKKLLLSDSGFYLCAWRDRGIEAFFGQGTRLTVV.

The CDR3 nucleotides are TGTGCCAGCAACACAGGGGGTTCGACTGAAGCTTTCTTT. Translating gives CASNTGGSTEAFF. The chain carries TRBV6-1 and TRBJ1-1; 8 nucleotides align to TRBD1. The CDR3 spans 13 residues. J gave up 5 bases and V 7 bases, and 6 bases lay outside the gene matches. Germline V gene sequence: CDR1 MNHNS, CDR2 SASEGT.

V is TRBV29-1 and J is TRBJ2-7; TRBD2 matches 14 bases. Trimming cost V 6 bases and J 6 bases; bases outside gene matches: 10. Germline values: CDR1 SQVTM, CDR2 ANQGSEA. The CDR3 extends over 15 amino acids. The CDR3 sequence: CSVLTPGLAGAEQYF. DNA for the CDR3: TGCAGCGTCCTTACTCCGGGACTAGCGGGGGCCGAGCAGTACTTC.

CDR3 in DNA: TGTGCCAGCAGCTTACGCCAGGGGGAGGACAATGAGCAGTTCTTC. Translation gives CASSLRQGEDNEQFF. V is TRBV11-3 and J is TRBJ2-1; weak D call: TRBD1 (7 bases). The V gene's germline CDR1 is SGHNT and CDR2 YENEEA. The CDR3 runs to 15 residues. Deletions cut 2 bases from V and 5 bases from J, with 13 bases between.

DNA for the CDR3: TGTGCCAGCAGCTCCGACGGACTAGCAACTAATGAAAAACTGTTTTTT. It codes for CASSSDGLATNEKLFF. This chain connects TRBV11-1 to TRBJ1-4; no reliable D call. The CDR3 is 16 amino acids. Per germline, CDR1 SGHAT and CDR2 FQDESV (reference sequence). Trimming stripped 4 bases from V and 0 bases from J, with 12 bases between.

As regards this clone: This same CDR3 is encoded by further DNA sequences in the sample. The CDR3 here is CAWSVLRGGRYGYTF. CDR3 DNA: TGTGCCTGGAGTGTACTACGGGGAGGCCGCTATGGCTACACCTTC. The genes are TRBV30 and TRBJ1-2; D is ambiguous. With 0 bases removed from V and 4 bases from J, the gap between germline ends came to 15 bases. CDR1 and CDR2 from the germline V gene are GTSNPN and SVGIG (reference sequence). This CDR3 has 15 amino acids.